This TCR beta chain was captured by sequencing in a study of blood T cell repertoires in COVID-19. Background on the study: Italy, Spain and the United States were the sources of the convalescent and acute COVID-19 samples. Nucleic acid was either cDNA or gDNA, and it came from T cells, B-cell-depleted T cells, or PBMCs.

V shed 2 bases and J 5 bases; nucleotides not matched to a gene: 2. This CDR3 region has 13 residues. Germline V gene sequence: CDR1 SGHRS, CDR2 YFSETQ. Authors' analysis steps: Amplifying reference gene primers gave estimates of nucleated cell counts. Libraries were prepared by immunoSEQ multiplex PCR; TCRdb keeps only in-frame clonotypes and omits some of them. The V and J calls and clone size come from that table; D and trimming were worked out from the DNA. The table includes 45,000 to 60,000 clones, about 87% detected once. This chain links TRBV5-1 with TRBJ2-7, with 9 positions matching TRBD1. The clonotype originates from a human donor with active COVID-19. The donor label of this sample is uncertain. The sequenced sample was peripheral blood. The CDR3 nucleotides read TGCGCCAGCAGCTTAACAGGGGGCGACGAGCAGTACTTC. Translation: CASSLTGGDEQYF.